These T cell receptor beta chains were read from a single sample in a study of T cell responses to AZD1222 COVID-19 vaccine. Some clones are missing from TCRdb's copy, which holds only in-frame ones; the method was immunoSEQ multiplex PCR. Among 150,000 to 200,000 clones listed, 90% were seen once. The sample here was peripheral blood, taken on day 0 of AZD1222 vaccination. All receptors derive from an adult in good health. CDR3s include the opening cysteine and the closing phenylalanine or tryptophan. Each record gives: clone size, V gene, J gene, D gene, CDR3 DNA, CDR3 protein. D genes are given only for firm matches. Only some rows state a clone size, as once, few, many or a class for expanded clones.

-,TRBV5-1,TRBJ1-3,-,TGCGCCAGCAGCCCGGAGAGCTCTGGAAACACCATATATTTT,CASSPESSGNTIYF
-,TRBV12-3/TRBV12-4,TRBJ1-5,-,TGTGCCAGCAGACATAGGGAGGTTCAGCCCCAGCATTTT,CASRHREVQPQHF
-,TRBV13,TRBJ1-5,-,TGTGCCAGCAGCTTTGGGGGGTTTAGCAATCAGCCCCAGCATTTT,CASSFGGFSNQPQHF
once,TRBV6-1,TRBJ1-5,-,TGTGCCAGCAGTGAGGGCGGGTATCAGCCCCAGCATTTT,CASSEGGYQPQHF
-,TRBV4-3,TRBJ2-7,-,TGCGCCAGCAGCCAAGAAAACTCCGACGAGCAGTACTTC,CASSQENSDEQYF
few,TRBV27,TRBJ2-7,-,TGTGCCAGCAGATCGGACAACTCCTACGAGCAGTACTTC,CASRSDNSYEQYF
once,TRBV7-2,TRBJ1-5,-,TGTGCCAGCAGCTCGGGTAGGGAGCCCCAGCATTTT,CASSSGREPQHF
-,TRBV3-1/TRBV3-2,TRBJ1-1,TRBD1,TGTGCCAGCAGCCGGACAGGGGGCACTGAAGCTTTCTTT,CASSRTGGTEAFF
-,TRBV4-3,TRBJ1-2,-,TGCGCCAGCAGCCAAGACAGGGACTATGGCTACACCTTC,CASSQDRDYGYTF
once,TRBV5-6,TRBJ1-1,-,TGTGCCAGCAGCTTGGAGGCCGCTGGAGCTTTCTTT,CASSLEAAGAFF
-,TRBV3-1/TRBV3-2,TRBJ1-1,TRBD1,TGTGCCAGCAGCCAGGAGAGACAGGGTACAGCTTTCTTT,CASSQERQGTAFF
-,TRBV5-6,TRBJ1-2,-,TGTGCCAGCAGCTTGCAGGGGACGCAGTTTGGCTACACCTTC,CASSLQGTQFGYTF
-,TRBV5-4,TRBJ2-7,-,TGTGCCAGCAGCTTAAATACTTACGAGCAGTACTTC,CASSLNTYEQYF
once,TRBV12-3/TRBV12-4,TRBJ1-1,-,TGTGCCAGCAGTTCCGGTCCCTCCACTGAAGCTTTCTTT,CASSSGPSTEAFF
-,TRBV12-3/TRBV12-4,TRBJ1-2,TRBD1,TGTGCCAGCAGTCTCCGGACAGGGGAAGGCTACACCTTC,CASSLRTGEGYTF
-,TRBV7-9,TRBJ1-1,TRBD1,TGTGCCAGCAGCCCGGCCACAGGGGGCACTGAAGCTTTCTTT,CASSPATGGTEAFF
-,TRBV10-2,TRBJ2-5,TRBD2,TGCGCCAGCGGGGGGGGACTAGCGGACCAAGAGACCCAGTACTTC,CASGGGLADQETQYF
-,TRBV14,TRBJ2-3,-,TGTGCCAGCAGCCCTGGTCTAGCCCCAGGGTTGGATACGCAGTATTTT,CASSPGLAPGLDTQYF
-,TRBV9,TRBJ1-2,TRBD1,TGTGCCAGCAGCGTATTCGACAGGGGGCACGCGGAAGGCTACACCTTC,CASSVFDRGHAEGYTF
once,TRBV2,TRBJ2-1,TRBD2,TGTGCCAGCAGTGCCCAGCGGGGGGCCTACAATGAGCAGTTCTTC,CASSAQRGAYNEQFF
once,TRBV27,TRBJ2-1,TRBD1,TGTGCCAGCAGTTTACTTCTTCAGGGGGCAAACAATGAGCAGTTCTTC,CASSLLLQGANNEQFF
once,TRBV2,TRBJ2-7,-,TGTGCCAGCAGTGAAGCAGGGGGTTCCTACGAGCAGTACTTC,CASSEAGGSYEQYF
-,TRBV27,TRBJ2-1,-,TGTGCCAGCAGTTTATCAGGGGCCTCCTACAATGAGCAGTTCTTC,CASSLSGASYNEQFF
-,TRBV2,TRBJ2-3,-,TGTGCCAGCAGTGAAGGTCAGGGATATCGATCAGATACGCAGTATTTT,CASSEGQGYRSDTQYF
-,TRBV12-3/TRBV12-4,TRBJ1-2,-,TGTGCCAGCAGCCAGATCAACTATGGCTACACCTTC,CASSQINYGYTF
-,TRBV7-3,TRBJ2-2,-,TGTGCCAGCAGCTCCCTTACTAGGATCGGCGGGGAGCTGTTTTTT,CASSSLTRIGGELFF
-,TRBV9,TRBJ2-3,TRBD2,TGTGCCAGCAGCGAACGGACTAGCGGAGTACTTAGCACAGATACGCAGTATTTT,CASSERTSGVLSTDTQYF
-,TRBV7-7,TRBJ2-2,-,TGTGCCAGCAGCCTTCTTTCGGGGTCCGGGGAGCTGTTTTTT,CASSLLSGSGELFF
-,TRBV6-2/TRBV6-3,TRBJ2-7,-,TGTGCCAGCAGTTACCAAGGCCCGCTTTCCTACGAGCAGTACTTC,CASSYQGPLSYEQYF
-,TRBV4-2,TRBJ1-1,-,TGTGCCAGCAGCCAAGTAGTTCAAGGGGGGGACACTGAAGCTTTCTTT,CASSQVVQGGDTEAFF
-,TRBV19,TRBJ1-4,-,TGTGCCAAATATCCAACCCCGTGTCTTTCCGTGTCTAATGAAAAACTGTTTTTT,CAKYPTPCLSVSNEKLFF
-,TRBV7-8,TRBJ2-5,TRBD2,TGTGCCAGCAGCCTAGGGGGTAGGGGGACTAGACGATCAGAGACCCAGTACTTC,CASSLGGRGTRRSETQYF
-,TRBV9,TRBJ1-6,-,TGTGCCAGCAGCGTAGATCGGCAGGGGCATAATTCACCCCTCCACTTT,CASSVDRQGHNSPLHF
-,TRBV12-3/TRBV12-4,TRBJ2-3,TRBD1,TGTGCCAGCAGGACAAACAGGGGAGATACGCAGTATTTT,CASRTNRGDTQYF
few,TRBV24-1,TRBJ2-3,-,TGTGCCACCAGTGAGAGGGGTACAGATACGCAGTATTTT,CATSERGTDTQYF
once,TRBV12-3/TRBV12-4,TRBJ2-5,TRBD1,TGTGCCAGCAGTGATGGACAGGGGGAGACCCAGTACTTC,CASSDGQGETQYF
-,TRBV7-8,TRBJ2-7,-,TGTGCCAGCAGCTTAAAGAACGAGCAGTACTTC,CASSLKNEQYF
-,TRBV7-2,TRBJ1-5,TRBD1,TGTGCCAGCAGCCTGACAGGGGATCGCCAGCCCCAGCATTTT,CASSLTGDRQPQHF
-,TRBV6-2/TRBV6-3,TRBJ2-7,-,TGTGCCAGCAGTTCTGGCGCCTTCTCCGAGCAGTACTTC,CASSSGAFSEQYF
-,TRBV10-3,TRBJ1-4,-,TGTGCCACACAGGATCCCGGGGCAACTAATGAAAAACTGTTTTTT,CATQDPGATNEKLFF
-,TRBV4-3,TRBJ2-1,TRBD2,TGCGCCAGCAGCCAAGAAGGGACTAGCGGGTACAATGAGCAGTTCTTC,CASSQEGTSGYNEQFF
-,TRBV20-1,TRBJ2-5,-,TGCAGTGCTAGTATTACGGTCGGTGAGACCCAGTACTTC,CSASITVGETQYF
few,TRBV7-2,TRBJ2-3,-,TGTGCCAGCAGCTTAGACACTCACCCCACAGATACGCAGTATTTT,CASSLDTHPTDTQYF
-,TRBV30,TRBJ1-4,-,TGTGCCTGGAGTGTACGGACAGCCGGACAGGAAAAACTGTTTTTT,CAWSVRTAGQEKLFF
-,TRBV15,TRBJ1-2,-,TGTGCCACCAGCAGAGATCTAGTAAACGGACTCTATGGCTACACCTTC,CATSRDLVNGLYGYTF
-,TRBV12-3/TRBV12-4,TRBJ2-7,-,TGTGCCAGCAGTTTAGCCGACTCCTACGAGCAGTACTTC,CASSLADSYEQYF
-,TRBV24-1,TRBJ2-7,TRBD1,TGTGCCACCAGTGATCCCAGACAGGGCAGGGACGAGCAGTACTTC,CATSDPRQGRDEQYF
-,TRBV5-8,TRBJ1-5,-,TGTGCCAGCAGCGACCTACCCCAGCATTTT,CASSDLPQHF
-,TRBV6-5,TRBJ1-2,TRBD1,TGTGCCAGCAGTCCTAGGGGGCGGGACTATGGCTACACCTTC,CASSPRGRDYGYTF
-,TRBV6-2/TRBV6-3,TRBJ1-1,-,TGTGCCAGCAGTAGGGACAACATAAACACTGAAGCTTTCTTT,CASSRDNINTEAFF